A selection of T cell receptor beta chains follows, all from one sample in a study of T-cell reconstitution after alpha-beta-depleted transplantation in children. Using its own MiXCR run on the PCR reads, TCRdb lists one record per CDR3 protein. The data hold 45,000 or so distinct CDR3 sequences, with under 60% observed a single time. The material was peripheral blood, obtained before TCRalphabeta/CD19-depleted stem cell transplant. These receptors were taken from a boy in the first two years of life with SCID, due to receive a stem cell transplant. Each CDR3 is given with its conserved first and last residue. The D gene is left open where the match is weak. Size is stated for part of the rows, as once, few or many counts, or as a class when the clone is expanded.

v_gene: TRBV5-1
d_gene: .
j_gene: TRBJ1-2
abundance: .
CDR3aa: CASSRGNSEGYTF
CDR3nt: TGCGCCAGCAGTCGAGGGAATTCTGAGGGCTACACCTTC

v_gene: TRBV15
d_gene: .
j_gene: TRBJ1-2
abundance: .
CDR3aa: CATSRADRTVFNYGYTF
CDR3nt: TGTGCCACCAGCAGAGCCGATAGGACAGTTTTTAACTATGGCTACACCTTC

v_gene: TRBV6-4
d_gene: .
j_gene: TRBJ2-2
abundance: .
CDR3aa: CASSRGSSGELFF
CDR3nt: TGTGCCAGTTCCCGAGGTAGCTCCGGGGAGCTGTTTTTT

v_gene: TRBV29-1
d_gene: TRBD1
j_gene: TRBJ2-7
abundance: .
CDR3aa: CSVDPGQGAYEQYF
CDR3nt: TGCAGCGTTGATCCGGGACAGGGAGCCTACGAGCAGTACTTC

v_gene: TRBV7-2
d_gene: .
j_gene: TRBJ2-1
abundance: .
CDR3aa: CASSLARGPSYNEQFF
CDR3nt: TGTGCCAGCAGCTTAGCGCGGGGACCCTCCTACAATGAGCAGTTCTTC

v_gene: TRBV7-2
d_gene: TRBD2
j_gene: TRBJ2-1
abundance: .
CDR3aa: CASSLLAGGPGNEQFF
CDR3nt: TGTGCCAGCAGCCTTTTAGCGGGGGGGCCGGGAAATGAGCAGTTCTTC

v_gene: TRBV3-1
d_gene: TRBD1
j_gene: TRBJ2-3
abundance: .
CDR3aa: CASRPGTGGSDTQYF
CDR3nt: TGTGCCAGCCGACCCGGGACAGGGGGTTCAGATACGCAGTATTTT

v_gene: TRBV4-2
d_gene: TRBD1
j_gene: TRBJ1-2
abundance: .
CDR3aa: CASSRGQGAWGYTF
CDR3nt: TGTGCCAGCAGCCGGGGACAGGGGGCTTGGGGCTACACCTTC

v_gene: TRBV19
d_gene: TRBD2
j_gene: TRBJ2-1
abundance: few
CDR3aa: CASSTLTGTSSYNEQFF
CDR3nt: TGTGCCAGTAGTACACTCACCGGGACTAGCTCCTACAATGAGCAGTTCTTC

v_gene: TRBV6-5
d_gene: TRBD1
j_gene: TRBJ2-7
abundance: few
CDR3aa: CASSLLPGQSSYEQYF
CDR3nt: TGTGCCAGCAGTTTACTACCGGGACAGAGCTCCTACGAGCAGTACTTC

v_gene: TRBV24-1
d_gene: TRBD1
j_gene: TRBJ1-2
abundance: .
CDR3aa: CATSVSGGDGGYTF
CDR3nt: TGTGCCACCAGTGTATCAGGGGGCGACGGGGGCTACACCTTC

v_gene: TRBV28
d_gene: .
j_gene: TRBJ1-2
abundance: .
CDR3aa: CASSSPDGNYGYTF
CDR3nt: TGTGCCAGCAGTTCTCCGGACGGAAACTATGGCTACACCTTC

v_gene: TRBV5-5
d_gene: .
j_gene: TRBJ1-1
abundance: .
CDR3aa: CASRTDVYTEAFF
CDR3nt: TGTGCCAGCAGAACAGACGTTTACACTGAAGCTTTCTTT

v_gene: TRBV12-3/TRBV12-4
d_gene: .
j_gene: TRBJ2-1
abundance: .
CDR3aa: CASSPSDYYYNEQFF
CDR3nt: TGTGCCAGCAGCCCCTCGGACTACTATTACAATGAGCAGTTCTTC

v_gene: TRBV5-6
d_gene: .
j_gene: TRBJ1-1
abundance: .
CDR3aa: CASSLGMNTEAFF
CDR3nt: TGTGCCAGCAGCCTTGGGATGAACACTGAAGCTTTCTTT

v_gene: TRBV28
d_gene: .
j_gene: TRBJ2-7
abundance: few
CDR3aa: CASSLGERQQYF
CDR3nt: TGTGCCAGCAGTTTAGGGGAAAGGCAGCAGTACTTC

v_gene: TRBV12-3/TRBV12-4
d_gene: TRBD1
j_gene: TRBJ1-2
abundance: once
CDR3aa: CASTRTGGFGYTF
CDR3nt: TGTGCCAGCACCCGGACAGGGGGCTTTGGCTACACCTTC

v_gene: TRBV12-3/TRBV12-4
d_gene: .
j_gene: TRBJ1-2
abundance: .
CDR3aa: CASSLSTGDGYTF
CDR3nt: TGTGCCAGCAGTTTGTCGACGGGCGATGGCTACACCTTC

v_gene: TRBV9
d_gene: .
j_gene: TRBJ2-3
abundance: once
CDR3aa: CASSVGAKDTQYF
CDR3nt: TGTGCCAGCAGCGTAGGAGCGAAAGATACGCAGTATTTT

v_gene: TRBV24-1
d_gene: .
j_gene: TRBJ2-5
abundance: .
CDR3aa: CATCGLQETQYF
CDR3nt: TGTGCCACCTGCGGGCTGCAAGAGACCCAGTACTTC

v_gene: TRBV7-2
d_gene: .
j_gene: TRBJ2-1
abundance: .
CDR3aa: CASRGLNSYNEQFF
CDR3nt: TGTGCCAGCAGGGGACTTAATTCATACAATGAGCAGTTCTTC

v_gene: TRBV5-5
d_gene: .
j_gene: TRBJ2-7
abundance: .
CDR3aa: CASSASGTYEQYF
CDR3nt: TGTGCCAGCAGCGCCAGTGGGACCTACGAGCAGTACTTC

v_gene: TRBV7-2
d_gene: .
j_gene: TRBJ1-5
abundance: .
CDR3aa: CASSLVGGGHNQPQHF
CDR3nt: TGTGCCAGCAGCTTAGTTGGGGGAGGCCACAATCAGCCCCAGCATTTT

v_gene: TRBV5-6
d_gene: TRBD2
j_gene: TRBJ2-7
abundance: .
CDR3aa: CASSPLSGLEDEQYF
CDR3nt: TGTGCCAGCAGTCCTCTTTCGGGACTAGAAGACGAGCAGTACTTC

v_gene: TRBV7-2
d_gene: .
j_gene: TRBJ1-6
abundance: .
CDR3aa: CASSYRVSPLHF
CDR3nt: TGTGCCAGCAGCTATCGGGTATCGCCCCTCCACTTT

v_gene: TRBV3-1
d_gene: .
j_gene: TRBJ2-7
abundance: many
CDR3aa: CASSPSLGIRAYEQYF
CDR3nt: TGTGCCAGCAGCCCATCACTAGGGATTCGCGCCTACGAGCAGTACTTC

v_gene: TRBV5-6
d_gene: TRBD1
j_gene: TRBJ2-3
abundance: few
CDR3aa: CASSQDRGASTDTQYF
CDR3nt: TGTGCCAGCAGCCAAGACAGGGGTGCTAGCACAGATACGCAGTATTTT

v_gene: TRBV7-9
d_gene: TRBD1
j_gene: TRBJ2-2
abundance: once
CDR3aa: CASSPLWGQESGELFF
CDR3nt: TGTGCCAGCAGCCCCCTTTGGGGACAGGAGTCCGGGGAGCTGTTTTTT

v_gene: TRBV4-2
d_gene: .
j_gene: TRBJ2-5
abundance: .
CDR3aa: CASSLPGTFQETQYF
CDR3nt: TGTGCCAGCAGCCTCCCGGGGACATTTCAAGAGACCCAGTACTTC

v_gene: TRBV7-9
d_gene: TRBD1
j_gene: TRBJ2-1
abundance: once
CDR3aa: CASSPRTGWNEQFF
CDR3nt: TGTGCCAGCAGCCCCCGGACAGGGTGGAATGAGCAGTTCTTC

v_gene: TRBV2
d_gene: .
j_gene: TRBJ1-4
abundance: many
CDR3aa: CASSEMGYLDEKLFF
CDR3nt: TGTGCCAGCAGTGAGATGGGGTACCTAGATGAAAAACTGTTTTTT

v_gene: TRBV4-1
d_gene: .
j_gene: TRBJ1-5
abundance: .
CDR3aa: CASSPVGEGAYQPQHF
CDR3nt: TGCGCCAGCAGCCCGGTCGGGGAAGGGGCCTATCAGCCCCAGCATTTT

v_gene: TRBV5-1
d_gene: TRBD1
j_gene: TRBJ2-5
abundance: .
CDR3aa: CASSGGTGETQYF
CDR3nt: TGCGCCAGCAGCGGTGGGACAGGGGAGACCCAGTACTTC

v_gene: TRBV20-1
d_gene: TRBD1
j_gene: TRBJ2-7
abundance: .
CDR3aa: CSARRTGRSYEQYF
CDR3nt: TGCAGTGCTAGGAGGACAGGGAGGTCCTACGAGCAGTACTTC

v_gene: TRBV20-1
d_gene: .
j_gene: TRBJ1-1
abundance: once
CDR3aa: CSARDWRRENQLNTEAFF
CDR3nt: TGCAGTGCTAGAGATTGGCGCAGGGAGAACCAACTGAACACTGAAGCTTTCTTT

v_gene: TRBV29-1
d_gene: .
j_gene: TRBJ1-2
abundance: .
CDR3aa: CSVYSVDYGYTF
CDR3nt: TGCAGCGTGTACTCCGTCGACTATGGCTACACCTTC

v_gene: TRBV7-9
d_gene: TRBD2
j_gene: TRBJ2-1
abundance: .
CDR3aa: CASVRAGGRGNEQFF
CDR3nt: TGTGCCAGCGTTAGAGCGGGGGGGCGGGGGAATGAGCAGTTCTTC

v_gene: TRBV6-6
d_gene: .
j_gene: TRBJ1-2
abundance: .
CDR3aa: CASTRDANYGYTF
CDR3nt: TGTGCCAGCACCCGGGACGCTAACTATGGCTACACCTTC

v_gene: TRBV6-2/TRBV6-3
d_gene: .
j_gene: TRBJ2-1
abundance: few
CDR3aa: CASSDANEQFF
CDR3nt: TGTGCCAGCAGTGACGCGAATGAGCAGTTCTTC

v_gene: TRBV6-5
d_gene: .
j_gene: TRBJ1-1
abundance: .
CDR3aa: CASSYSSPDEAFF
CDR3nt: TGTGCCAGCAGTTACTCGAGCCCGGATGAAGCTTTCTTT

v_gene: TRBV3-1
d_gene: TRBD2
j_gene: TRBJ2-1
abundance: few
CDR3aa: CASSQESGGAFEQFF
CDR3nt: TGTGCCAGCAGCCAAGAGAGCGGGGGGGCATTTGAGCAGTTCTTC

v_gene: TRBV29-1
d_gene: .
j_gene: TRBJ1-4
abundance: .
CDR3aa: CSVGLTGLNEKLFF
CDR3nt: TGCAGCGTTGGCCTGACAGGACTGAATGAAAAACTGTTTTTT

v_gene: TRBV20-1
d_gene: TRBD1
j_gene: TRBJ1-2
abundance: few
CDR3aa: CSARGGWTGNGYTF
CDR3nt: TGCAGTGCTAGAGGGGGGTGGACAGGGAATGGCTACACCTTC

v_gene: TRBV7-2
d_gene: .
j_gene: TRBJ2-3
abundance: .
CDR3aa: CASSKGDTKGDTQYF
CDR3nt: TGTGCCAGCAGCAAGGGGGACACAAAGGGGGATACGCAGTATTTT

v_gene: TRBV9
d_gene: TRBD1
j_gene: TRBJ1-1
abundance: .
CDR3aa: CASTEGARGWDTEAFF
CDR3nt: TGTGCCAGCACTGAGGGGGCGAGGGGTTGGGACACTGAAGCTTTCTTT

v_gene: TRBV11-2
d_gene: TRBD2
j_gene: TRBJ2-5
abundance: .
CDR3aa: CASSYLGGVRETQYF
CDR3nt: TGTGCCAGCAGCTATCTTGGGGGGGTCCGGGAGACCCAGTACTTC

v_gene: TRBV4-1
d_gene: .
j_gene: TRBJ2-7
abundance: .
CDR3aa: CASSQGQAGEQYF
CDR3nt: TGCGCCAGCAGCCAAGGGCAAGCGGGCGAGCAGTACTTC